The sequence of this TCR beta chain was determined in a study of CD8 T cells in ankylosing spondylitis. Study-wide points: What seemed typical of ankylosing spondylitis blood was a TCR beta motif built from several highly homologous variants.

TCRdb re-derived calls from the 5' RACE reads in MiXCR, one entry per CDR3 protein. The table includes some 130,000 distinct CDR3 sequences, roughly 15% detected once. This clonotype appeared a few times. The antigen is not known. Germline loops: CDR1 SEHNR, CDR2 FQNEAQ (reference sequence). Trimming took 6 bases from V and 1 from J, leaving 10 bases between them. The CDR3 contains 13 residues. Material for sequencing was blood, either unsorted or a sorted T cell fraction (not recorded which). The chain combines TRBV7-9 with TRBJ2-7; D gene unclear. The receptor's source is a male donor with ankylosing spondylitis. The CDR3 nucleotides are TGTGCCAGCAGTATTGGGGAATCCTACGAGCAGTACTTC. Protein product: CASSIGESYEQYF. The entire variable domain, with the rest obtained from reference TRBV7-9 and TRBJ2-7, is as follows: DTGVSQNPRHKITKRGQNVTFRCDPISEHNRLYWYRQTLGQGPEFLTYFQNEAQLEKSRLLSDRFSAERPKGSFSTLEIQRTEQGDSAMYLCASSIGESYEQYFGPGTRLTVT.